The 22 T cell receptor beta chains below were found in one sample sequenced in a study of blood T cell repertoires in COVID-19. Profiled with immunoSEQ multiplex PCR; TCRdb holds only in-frame clones, not every one. The sample has 350,000 to 400,000 clones; 87% are singletons. Sequencing input: PBMCs or T cells enriched from blood (not recorded which). Receptor source: a woman in her 30s who had recovered from COVID-19.

V gene TRBV7-9 combines with J gene TRBJ2-1; 7 bases are shared with TRBD2. Trimming took 5 bases from V and 0 from J; bases not matched to a gene: 4. Germline CDR1 SEHNR, CDR2 FQNEAQ (reference sequence). This CDR3 spans 15 amino acids. The CDR3 spells CASSPAGDSYNEQFF. Written as DNA, the CDR3 is TGTGCCAGCAGCCCTGCGGGGGACTCCTACAATGAGCAGTTCTTC.

This clone was counted between two and nine times. This rearrangement joins TRBV7-9 to TRBJ2-2; D may be TRBD2 (6 bases). Germline values: CDR1 SEHNR, CDR2 FQNEAQ (reference sequence). The CDR3 length is 15 residues. Trimming pared 1 base from V and 6 bases from J, leaving 12 bases between. The CDR3 DNA sequence: TGTGCCAGCAGCTTAGTGCGGACTAATGCCGGGGAGCTGTTTTTT. The encoded protein is CASSLVRTNAGELFF.

V gene TRBV12-5 combines with J gene TRBJ2-3, with D possibly TRBD1 on 5 matching bases. CDR1 LGHNT and CDR2 FRNRAP come from the germline V gene. The CDR3 totals 14 residues. Trimming took off 4 bases at V and 4 bases at J, with 12 bases between the two ends. The CDR3 sequence is CASGSWTSPDTQYF. CDR3 nucleotide sequence: TGTGCTAGTGGTTCCTGGACATCGCCAGATACGCAGTATTTT.

This chain uses TRBV2 with TRBJ2-5; 15 nucleotides agree with TRBD2. CDR1 is SNHLY and CDR2 is FYNNEI in the germline V gene. The CDR3 runs 15 residues. Trimming removed 5 bases from V and 4 bases from J; junction bases left unmatched: 2. This CDR3 is CASSWGLAGGETQYF. CDR3 nucleotide sequence: TGTGCCAGCAGTTGGGGACTAGCGGGAGGAGAGACCCAGTACTTC.

V and J are TRBV6-5 and TRBJ2-1; D uncertain. Germline CDR1 is MNHEY and CDR2 is SVGAGI. V shed 7 bases and J shed 1 base, with 14 bases lying between them. This CDR3 is built from 15 residues. The CDR3 nucleotides read TGTGCCAGCACCTTACAGCCGGATTCCTACAATGAGCAGTTCTTC. Encoded protein: CASTLQPDSYNEQFF.

The rearrangement joins TRBV9 to TRBJ2-5, with D possibly matching TRBD1 (5 bases). This CDR3 has 14 residues. Germline lookup yields CDR1 SGDLS and CDR2 YYNGEE. The ends were cut back, 5 bases at V and 3 bases at J, with 14 bases in the middle. CDR3 coding DNA: TGTGCCAGCAGTCCTCAGGGAAGTGAAGAGACCCAGTACTTC. Amino acids: CASSPQGSEETQYF.

In its sample, this clone was seen a few times. This sequence joins TRBV18 and TRBJ2-7; 7 nucleotides line up with TRBD1. CDR1 is KGHSH, CDR2 LQKENI, per germline. Losses at the gene ends were 3 bases for V and 3 bases for J; bases not matched to a gene: 2. This CDR3 has 13 residues. Here the CDR3 DNA reads TGTGCCAGCTCACCGGACAGGCACTACGAGCAGTACTTC. It translates to CASSPDRHYEQYF.

The gene calls are TRBV5-1 and TRBJ2-7; D might be TRBD2 (6 bases). The CDR3 sequence is 15 residues long. Germline loops: CDR1 SGHRS, CDR2 YFSETQ. The ends were cut back, 1 base at V and 0 bases at J, with 11 bases in the middle. The CDR3 DNA is TGCGCCAGCAGCTTGATTAGCGGCCCCTCCTACGAGCAGTACTTC. Protein: CASSLISGPSYEQYF.

This chain's CDR3 is CASSPGTSGGSYEQYF. Written as DNA, the CDR3 is TGTGCCAGCAGTCCCGGGACTAGCGGGGGGTCCTACGAGCAGTACTTC. J is TRBJ2-7 and V is TRBV28; 15 bases are a match to TRBD2. This CDR3 contains 16 residues. After removal of 5 bases from V and 1 base from J, the junction contained 3 bases not matched to a gene. Germline V gene data show CDR1 as MDHEN and CDR2 as SYDVKM.

The V and J genes are TRBV18 and TRBJ1-3; D perhaps matches TRBD1 (5 bases). The CDR3 is made up of 15 amino acids. Germline CDR1 reads KGHSH; CDR2 reads LQKENI. The V end was cut by 6 bases, the J end by 0 bases, with 12 bases between. The chain's CDR3 is CASSAGQSSGNTIYF. The CDR3 DNA reads as TGTGCCAGCTCGGCAGGGCAGTCCTCTGGAAACACCATATATTTT.

This chain joins TRBV2 and TRBJ2-7; unclear D gene. The CDR3 spans 15 residues. V was shortened by 1 base and J by 2 bases, with 12 bases between the two germline ends. From germline, CDR1 is SNHLY and CDR2 FYNNEI. The CDR3, as DNA: TGTGCCAGCAGTGAAGGAGCTTCTGCTGCCTACGAGCAGTACTTC. It yields the protein CASSEGASAAYEQYF.

The J gene is TRBJ1-1, the V gene TRBV5-4; 9 bases are a match to TRBD1. This CDR3 is built from 17 residues. V was clipped by 1 base and J by 1 base; unmatched bases: 8. The V gene's germline CDR1 is SGHNT and CDR2 YYREEE (reference sequence). The CDR3 DNA follows: TGTGCCAGCAGCTTGTCAGGGACAGGGTGGGGGAACACTGAAGCTTTCTTT. Amino acids: CASSLSGTGWGNTEAFF. Together with reference TRBV5-4 and TRBJ1-1, the CDR3 gives the full variable domain: ETGVTQSPTHLIKTRGQQVTLRCSSQSGHNTVSWYQQALGQGPQFIFQYYREEENGRGNFPPRFSGLQFPNYSSELNVNALELDDSALYLCASSLSGTGWGNTEAFFGQGTRLTVV.

The chain uses TRBV7-3 and TRBJ2-1; a possible D gene is TRBD2 (5 bases). CDR1 is SGHTA, CDR2 FQGTGA, per germline. The CDR3 spans 15 residues. V was cut by 4 bases and J by 9 bases, with 19 bases left in between. The CDR3 region is CASSSTILLGGEQFF. For the CDR3, the DNA is TGTGCCAGCAGCTCCACCATCCTACTAGGTGGTGAGCAGTTCTTC.

The chain carries TRBV14 and TRBJ1-2; perhaps TRBD1 as D (6 bases). This CDR3 is 14 amino acids long. The germline V gene has CDR1 SGHDN and CDR2 FVKESK. The germline V and J ends were trimmed by 1 base and 4 bases, with 10 bases remaining between them. CDR3 region: CASSQVDRSYGYTF. The CDR3 coding sequence is TGTGCCAGCAGCCAAGTAGACAGGTCCTATGGCTACACCTTC.

CDR3 coding DNA: TGTGCCAGCAGCTTACCGGGTACAGATACGCAGTATTTT. Amino acid sequence: CASSLPGTDTQYF. This rearrangement joins TRBV7-8 to TRBJ2-3; D gene unclear. Germline-derived CDR1 and CDR2 are SGHVS and FQNEAQ. V shed 2 bases and J shed 3 bases, with 6 bases lying between them. This CDR3 comprises 13 residues.

V usage is TRBV7-2 and J usage is TRBJ2-7; TRBD2 agrees at 9 bases. Per the germline V gene, CDR1 is SGHTA and CDR2 is FQGNSA. Trimming removed 5 bases from V and 6 bases from J; junction bases left unmatched: 11. The CDR3 extends over 15 amino acids. The CDR3 loop reads CASSPGGSGSGEQYF. In DNA form, the CDR3 reads TGTGCCAGCAGCCCGGGTGGTAGCGGGAGTGGCGAGCAGTACTTC.

V usage is TRBV27 and J usage is TRBJ2-1; maybe TRBD1 (5 bases). The CDR3 totals 16 residues. V lost 0 bases and J lost 0, with 9 bases in between. CDR1 is MNHEY, CDR2 SMNVEV, per germline (reference sequence). The CDR3 bases are TGTGCCAGCAGTTTATCGACAGCTTCCTCCTACAATGAGCAGTTCTTC. As protein: CASSLSTASSYNEQFF.

CDR3 sequence (DNA): TGTGCCAGCAGTTACGGGGGGTTGAGGGGCAATCAGCCCCAGCATTTT. Translation: CASSYGGLRGNQPQHF. The chain recombines TRBV6-5 with TRBJ1-5; a possible D gene is TRBD1 (5 bases). Germline CDR1 MNHEY, CDR2 SVGAGI. The CDR3 consists of 16 residues. The germline V and J ends were trimmed by 2 bases and 2 bases, with 13 bases remaining between them.

This clone has a single count. V usage is TRBV27 and J usage is TRBJ1-5; D gene ambiguous. Per germline, CDR1 MNHEY and CDR2 SMNVEV (reference sequence). The CDR3 consists of 16 residues. V was trimmed by 1 base and J by 4 bases, leaving 14 bases between them. The CDR3 bases are TGTGCCAGCAGTTTATATTCCGGGGTGGGGAATCAGCCCCAGCATTTT. Translating it yields CASSLYSGVGNQPQHF.

The chain joins TRBV3-1 (or the pseudogene TRBV3-2) to TRBJ1-4; TRBD1 is a possible D gene (6 bases). V lost 1 base and J lost 9, with 9 bases in between. The CDR3 sequence is 13 residues long. Germline V gene lookup returns CDR1 LGHDT and CDR2 YNNKEL (reference sequence). CDR3 coding DNA: TGTGCCAGCAGCCAAGGTCAGGGGCAAAAACTGTTTTTT. The encoded protein is CASSQGQGQKLFF.

This rearrangement joins TRBV18 to TRBJ1-1; TRBD1 is a possible D gene (5 bases). V dropped 6 bases and J dropped 0 bases, with 11 bases sitting between them. The CDR3 extends over 14 amino acids. In germline, CDR1 is KGHSH, CDR2 LQKENI. CDR3: CASSSMTVNTEAFF. The CDR3 DNA follows: TGTGCCAGCTCGTCAATGACAGTGAACACTGAAGCTTTCTTT.

The V gene is TRBV14, the J gene TRBJ1-6; D ambiguous. CDR1 is SGHDN and CDR2 is FVKESK in the germline V gene. V was pared by 4 bases and J by 5 bases, with 3 bases between. The CDR3 has 12 amino acids. In DNA, the CDR3 is TGTGCCAGCAGCCTCGATAATTCACCCCTCCACTTT. Its protein is CASSLDNSPLHF.